Each of the 27 T cell receptor beta chains below was sequenced from the same sample in a study of PD-1 blockade in classical Hodgkin lymphoma. Time point given: cycle 4 day 1 (C4D1), after more than five weeks of nivolumab. Brentuximab vedotin exposure varied, and every patient relapsed after autologous stem cell transplantation. Method: immunoSEQ multiplex PCR; TCRdb's copy keeps in-frame clones and lacks some. The data show more than 95,000 clones, approximately 89% seen once. The specimen was peripheral blood mononuclear cells (PBMCs), collected before the fourth cycle of nivolumab. The receptors were sampled from a human donor with classical Hodgkin lymphoma.

This clone is medium-sized. Distinct nucleotide sequences in the sample also encode this CDR3. The chain couples TRBV30 to TRBJ1-1, with 7 nucleotides matching TRBD1. J was trimmed by 3 bases and V by 0 bases; bases with no gene match: 1. Looked up from germline, CDR1 is GTSNPN and CDR2 is SVGIG (reference sequence). The CDR3 is 13 amino acids. The CDR3: CAWSVTGDTEAFF. Written as DNA, the CDR3 is TGTGCCTGGAGTGTAACAGGGGACACTGAAGCTTTCTTT.

The CDR3 bases are TGTGCCAGCAGCAAAGGTGGGCAACTAGCGGGAAACGAGACCCAGTACTTC. This gives the protein CASSKGGQLAGNETQYF. This chain joins TRBV21-1 and TRBJ2-5; the table's D call of TRBD2 was not tested on the DNA. TRBV21-1 is deemed a pseudogene. The CDR3 is 17 residues long.

The gene calls are TRBV7-9 and TRBJ2-1; TRBD2 agrees at 9 bases. J gave up 0 bases and V 5 bases, and 8 bases lay outside the gene matches. The CDR3 has 17 residues. Per the germline V gene, CDR1 is SEHNR and CDR2 is FQNEAQ (reference sequence). The CDR3, as DNA: TGTGCCAGCAGCCCGAGACTAGCGGAGAGCTCCTACAATGAGCAGTTCTTC. Translation: CASSPRLAESSYNEQFF.

The rearrangement joins TRBV7-9 to TRBJ2-7; 9 bases map to TRBD2. The CDR3 has 16 amino acids. V shed 4 bases, J shed 8 bases, and the junction held 15 bases outside the gene matches. The germline V gene encodes CDR1 SEHNR and CDR2 FQNEAQ (reference sequence). CDR3 DNA sequence: TGTGCCAGCAGCTCGAGGGTAACTAGCGGGTCAAACAAGCAGTACTTC. Translated, it gives CASSSRVTSGSNKQYF.

The chain employs TRBV27 and TRBJ1-5, with D maybe TRBD1 (5 bases). In germline, CDR1 is MNHEY, CDR2 SMNVEV (reference sequence). V dropped 4 bases and J dropped 2 bases, with 12 bases sitting between them. This CDR3 has 15 residues. Written as DNA, the CDR3 is TGTGCCAGCAGTTCGACAGTAAGGGGCAATCAGCCCCAGCATTTT. As protein: CASSSTVRGNQPQHF.

V usage is TRBV30 and J usage is TRBJ2-7, with D hard to call. Trimming pared 4 bases from V and 6 bases from J, leaving 16 bases between. Germline V gives CDR1 GTSNPN, CDR2 SVGIG (reference sequence). The CDR3 extends over 13 amino acids. In DNA, the CDR3 is TGTGCCTGGATTTCCCCCACCTTCTCCGAGCAGTACTTC. Its translation: CAWISPTFSEQYF.

The chain couples TRBV27 to TRBJ1-6; D is possibly TRBD1 (5 bases). Trimming took off 6 bases at V and 5 bases at J, with 14 bases between the two ends. Germline V CDR1 and CDR2: MNHEY, SMNVEV (reference sequence). This CDR3 has 15 amino acids. The CDR3 sequence is CASRGGGTHNSPLHF. The CDR3 DNA is TGTGCCAGCAGAGGTGGGGGAACCCATAATTCACCCCTCCACTTT.

The CDR3, as DNA: TGTGCCAGCAGCTTAGATAGACTCGGAGGAAACACCATATATTTT. Translation: CASSLDRLGGNTIYF. V is TRBV5-5 and J is TRBJ1-3; D gene uncertain. The CDR3 contains 15 residues. Germline CDR1 is SGHKS and CDR2 is YYEKEE (reference sequence). V was pared by 2 bases and J by 4 bases, with 13 bases between.

The chain employs TRBV6-5 and TRBJ1-3, with a tentative D call TRBD1 (5 bases). V was cut by 2 bases and J by 3 bases, with 8 bases left in between. Germline V lookup: CDR1 MNHEY, CDR2 SVGAGI. This CDR3 is 14 amino acids long. The CDR3 sequence is CASSYGGHGNTIYF. DNA for the CDR3: TGTGCCAGCAGTTACGGGGGTCATGGAAACACCATATATTTT.

The V and J genes are TRBV5-6 and TRBJ1-1; TRBD1 matches 7 bases. V lost 1 base and J lost 11; bases outside the gene matches: 14. The germline CDR1 and CDR2 sequences are SGHDT and YYEEEE. This CDR3 is built from 15 residues. The CDR3 is CASSLWFGQGVSAFF. The CDR3 DNA sequence: TGTGCCAGCAGCTTGTGGTTCGGCCAGGGGGTTTCGGCTTTCTTT.

The gene calls are TRBV2 and TRBJ1-1; a weak D match, TRBD1 (6 bases). The CDR3 covers 13 residues. The germline V and J ends were trimmed by 8 bases and 3 bases, with 13 bases remaining between them. CDR1 SNHLY and CDR2 FYNNEI come from the germline V gene. The DNA of the CDR3 is TGTGCCAGCCAGACACAGGGATACACTGAAGCTTTCTTT. It translates to CASQTQGYTEAFF.

This chain joins TRBV5-1 and TRBJ2-1; 10 positions agree with TRBD2. CDR3 length: 15 residues. Per germline, CDR1 SGHRS and CDR2 YFSETQ. V trimming: 3 bases; J trimming: 0 bases; junction bases outside the gene matches: 0. The CDR3 spells CASSSSGSSYNEQFF. The CDR3 DNA follows: TGCGCCAGCAGCTCTAGCGGGAGCTCCTACAATGAGCAGTTCTTC.

The rearrangement links TRBV7-9 to TRBJ1-3; D is ambiguous. Germline V gene data show CDR1 as SEHNR and CDR2 as FQNEAQ (reference sequence). The ends were cut back, 1 base at V and 0 bases at J, with 7 bases in the middle. There are 15 residues in the CDR3. For the CDR3, the DNA is TGTGCCAGCAGCTTAGACGCCCGCTCTGGAAACACCATATATTTT. Translating gives CASSLDARSGNTIYF.

CDR3 DNA sequence: TGTGCCAGCAGCTTGGGTGGACACGGAAGATACAATGAGCAGTTCTTC. Protein: CASSLGGHGRYNEQFF. The chain carries TRBV5-4 and TRBJ2-1; TRBD1 is a possible D gene (5 bases). Germline CDR1 and CDR2: SGHNT and YYREEE (reference sequence). The CDR3 runs 16 residues. Trimming took off 0 bases at V and 4 bases at J, with 14 bases between the two ends.

The count of this clone is one. V gene TRBV5-1 combines with J gene TRBJ1-1; 7 nucleotides align to TRBD1. CDR1 SGHRS and CDR2 YFSETQ come from the germline V gene. With 3 bases clipped from V and 0 bases from J, the junction kept 8 bases outside the gene matches. This CDR3 spans 16 amino acids. The chain's CDR3 is CASSSDREGVNTEAFF. The CDR3 DNA reads as TGCGCCAGCAGCTCAGACAGGGAAGGAGTGAACACTGAAGCTTTCTTT.

The chain recombines TRBV4-1 with TRBJ2-3; TRBD2 matches 14 bases. The CDR3 extends over 16 amino acids. The V gene end was trimmed by 4 bases and the J gene end by 5 bases; junction bases not matched to a gene: 5. From germline, CDR1 is MGHRA and CDR2 YSYEKL. Written as DNA, the CDR3 is TGCGCCAGCAGCCTCCGACTAGCGGGAGGGCTAGATACGCAGTATTTT. Its protein is CASSLRLAGGLDTQYF.

The chain is built from TRBV27 and TRBJ2-1; 8 nucleotides line up with TRBD2. The CDR3 contains 16 residues. J gave up 6 bases and V 7 bases, and 14 bases lay outside the gene matches. Germline CDR1 MNHEY, CDR2 SMNVEV (reference sequence). Here the CDR3 DNA reads TGTGCCAGCACCCATACTAGCGGACCCCTCTCCAATGAGCAGTTCTTC. It codes for CASTHTSGPLSNEQFF.

The V gene is TRBV27, the J gene TRBJ2-3; the D gene is possibly TRBD2 (5 bases). This CDR3 contains 14 residues. The V end was cut by 5 bases, the J end by 8 bases, with 17 bases between. CDR1 is MNHEY and CDR2 is SMNVEV in the germline V gene (reference sequence). The CDR3 region has the DNA TGTGCCAGCAGTCTTCGGACTGCCTGGGGTACGCAGTATTTT. It specifies CASSLRTAWGTQYF.

This chain joins TRBV29-1 and TRBJ1-1, with TRBD1 matching 9 bases. This CDR3 is built from 15 residues. Germline values: CDR1 SQVTM, CDR2 ANQGSEA. After removal of 5 bases from V and 11 bases from J, the junction contained 18 bases not matched to a gene. The CDR3 coding sequence is TGCAGCGTTAATTCTCCCGGGACAGGGTCCGGTGGGGCTTTCTTT. It translates to CSVNSPGTGSGGAFF.

This chain uses TRBV25-1 with TRBJ1-4; the D gene is possibly TRBD1 (6 bases). Between the trimmed V and J ends, which lost 2 bases and 4 bases, there was a span of 14 bases. This CDR3 comprises 16 residues. Germline-derived CDR1 and CDR2 are MGHDK and SYGVNS. CDR3 protein: CASSETGGRLNEKLFF. DNA for the CDR3: TGTGCCAGCAGTGAAACTGGGGGCAGGCTTAATGAAAAACTGTTTTTT.

This CDR3 is CASREDRGANQPQHF. The CDR3 nucleotides are TGTGCCAGCAGAGAGGACAGGGGGGCCAATCAGCCCCAGCATTTT. V and J are TRBV6-5 and TRBJ1-5; 10 bases agree with TRBD1. After removal of 6 bases from V and 3 bases from J, the junction contained 5 bases not matched to a gene. CDR1 MNHEY and CDR2 SVGAGI come from the germline V gene. There are 15 residues in the CDR3.

The chain recombines TRBV6-5 with TRBJ1-2; D is undetermined. There are 13 residues in the CDR3. With 8 bases removed from V and 6 bases from J, the gap between germline ends came to 16 bases. The germline CDR1 and CDR2 sequences are MNHEY and SVGAGI. The DNA for the CDR3 is TGTGCCAGCGTAGGGCGCGGCTGGGATGGCTACACCTTC. It is translated as CASVGRGWDGYTF.

This rearrangement joins TRBV2 to TRBJ2-2; D may be TRBD2 (5 bases). V was cut by 2 bases and J by 5 bases, with 6 bases left in between. Germline CDR1 and CDR2: SNHLY and FYNNEI. The CDR3 covers 13 residues. The CDR3 DNA reads TGTGCCAGCAGTGAAAGGAGGACCGGGGAGCTGTTTTTT. Translated, it gives CASSERRTGELFF.

Only one count was recorded for this clone. This chain joins TRBV6-5 and TRBJ2-1; 8 bases fit TRBD2. The CDR3 sequence is 16 residues long. The V and J ends lost 2 bases and 7 bases, in that order; junction bases with no gene match: 10. Germline V gives CDR1 MNHEY, CDR2 SVGAGI. The CDR3 is CASSYLTKRGRNEQFF. The CDR3, as DNA: TGTGCCAGCAGTTACCTGACTAAGCGGGGGCGGAATGAGCAGTTCTTC.

The genes are TRBV29-1 and TRBJ2-1; no clear D. This CDR3 contains 12 residues. Germline CDR1 and CDR2: SQVTM and ANQGSEA. The V and J ends lost 7 bases and 4 bases respectively, with 11 bases between them. CDR3 amino acids: CSALESYNEQFF. The CDR3 DNA is TGCAGCGCCTTAGAATCATACAATGAGCAGTTCTTC.

The CDR3 DNA is TGTGCCAGCGCTGAACAGCGGTTGAGCTCTGGGGCCAACGTCCTGACTTTC. This sequence encodes CASAEQRLSSGANVLTF. The chain has TRBV25-1 and TRBJ2-6; D is possibly TRBD2 (5 bases). Germline loops: CDR1 MGHDK, CDR2 SYGVNS. CDR3 length: 17 residues. V lost 8 bases and J lost 0, with 17 bases in between. The whole variable domain, remainder taken from reference TRBV25-1 and TRBJ2-6, is EADIYQTPRYLVIGTGKKITLECSQTMGHDKMYWYQQDPGMELHLIHYSYGVNSTEKGDLSSESTVSRIRTEHFPLTLESARPSHTSQYLCASAEQRLSSGANVLTFGAGSRLTVL.

The chain employs TRBV15 and TRBJ1-5; 7 bases map to TRBD1. Trimming removed 4 bases from V and 2 bases from J; junction bases left unmatched: 5. From germline, CDR1 is LNHNV and CDR2 YYDKDF (reference sequence). The CDR3 consists of 15 residues. Here the CDR3 reads CATSTPDRGNQPQHF. For the CDR3, the DNA is TGTGCCACCAGCACGCCCGACAGGGGCAATCAGCCCCAGCATTTT.